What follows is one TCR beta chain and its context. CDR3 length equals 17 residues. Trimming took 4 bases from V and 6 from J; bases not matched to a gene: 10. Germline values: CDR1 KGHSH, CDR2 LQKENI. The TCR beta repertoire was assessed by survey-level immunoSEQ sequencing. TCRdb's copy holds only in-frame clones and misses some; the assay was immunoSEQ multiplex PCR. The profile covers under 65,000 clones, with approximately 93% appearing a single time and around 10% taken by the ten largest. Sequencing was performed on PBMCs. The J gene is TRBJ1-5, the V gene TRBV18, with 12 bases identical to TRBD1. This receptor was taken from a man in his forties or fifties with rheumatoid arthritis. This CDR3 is CASSQGLGTGGGQPQHF. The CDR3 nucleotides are TGTGCCAGCTCACAAGGGCTGGGGACAGGGGGCGGTCAGCCCCAGCATTTT.